The 18 T cell receptor beta chains presented below share a single source sample, sequenced in a study of shared clonotypes between healthy human individuals. This table comes from immunoSEQ multiplex PCR, and its TCRdb copy is limited to in-frame clones, with some not included. The sample gives about 2 million clones, 85% to 95% of which show up once; under 0.15% is in the top ten. Sequencing input: naive CD4+ T cells sorted from blood. Subset here: CD45RA+ positively selected. The receptors come from a man aged 18 to 29 in good health.

The rearrangement uses TRBV29-1 and TRBJ2-1, with unresolved D. The CDR3 length is 14 residues. Trimming stripped 7 bases from V and 0 bases from J, with 13 bases between. Germline loops: CDR1 SQVTM, CDR2 ANQGSEA. The CDR3 nucleotides are TGCAGCGCACAGAAAGACAACTCCTACAATGAGCAGTTCTTC. Protein: CSAQKDNSYNEQFF.

The DNA for the CDR3 is TGTGCCAGCAGCTTTTTGGTTGGGAGCAATCAGCCCCAGCATTTT. Protein product: CASSFLVGSNQPQHF. The rearrangement uses TRBV12-1 and TRBJ1-5. TRBV12-1 is a pseudogene. The CDR3 length is 15 residues.

In DNA, the CDR3 is TGTGCCAGCAGCTTGGGACTAGCGGGGGGGCCGGGCTCACAGCAGTTCTTC. It translates to CASSLGLAGGPGSQQFF. J is TRBJ2-1 and V is TRBV5-6, with TRBD2 matching over 14 bases. Trimming took 0 bases from V and 11 from J; bases not matched to a gene: 10. The CDR3 is made up of 17 amino acids. Germline values: CDR1 SGHDT, CDR2 YYEEEE.

This chain joins TRBV10-1 and TRBJ1-1; D remains ambiguous. In germline, CDR1 is WNHNN, CDR2 SYGVQD (reference sequence). The length of the CDR3 is 13 residues. Between the trimmed V and J ends, which lost 4 bases and 1 base, there was a span of 7 bases. In DNA form, the CDR3 reads TGCGCCAGCAGTGTACAGCAGAACACTGAAGCTTTCTTT. Protein product: CASSVQQNTEAFF.

The chain links TRBV7-6 to TRBJ2-7; D could derive from TRBD1 or TRBD2 (5 bases each). This CDR3 region has 14 residues. V dropped 1 base and J dropped 0 bases, with 7 bases sitting between them. Germline values: CDR1 SGHVS, CDR2 FNYEAQ. This CDR3 is CASSLGDASYEQYF. CDR3 in DNA: TGTGCCAGCAGCTTAGGGGACGCCTCCTACGAGCAGTACTTC.

CDR3 in DNA: TGTGCCAGCAGCCCTAGTGGACTAGTGACAGATACGCAGTATTTT. It specifies CASSPSGLVTDTQYF. This chain joins TRBV11-2 and TRBJ2-3; 7 bases agree with TRBD2. The CDR3 totals 15 residues. The germline gives CDR1 SGHAT, CDR2 FQNNGV. With 5 bases clipped from V and 3 bases from J, the junction kept 8 bases outside the gene matches.

This sequence joins TRBV30 and TRBJ2-7, with 10 positions matching TRBD1. V lost 0 bases to trimming and J lost 5 bases; unmatched junction nucleotides: 4. The CDR3 has 14 amino acids. Germline lookup yields CDR1 GTSNPN and CDR2 SVGIG (reference sequence). The CDR3 DNA follows: TGTGCCTGGAGTGTAAGACAGGGGGCCAACGAGCAGTACTTC. Translated, it gives CAWSVRQGANEQYF.

With regard to this clone: A much larger clone lies one base from this, so it may be a read error. Distinct nucleotide sequences in the sample also encode this CDR3. This sequence joins TRBV18 and TRBJ2-5; D call uncertain. CDR1 KGHSH and CDR2 LQKENI come from the germline V gene. The CDR3 consists of 12 residues. V was pared by 0 bases and J by 5 bases, with 4 bases between. CDR3 in DNA: TGTGCCAGCTCACCACCGGAGGAGACCCAGTACTTC. Residues: CASSPPEETQYF.

As concerns this clone: Other DNA sequences of this sample code for an identical CDR3. The V call is TRBV27, the J call TRBJ2-7, with D possibly matching TRBD1 (6 bases). From germline, CDR1 is MNHEY and CDR2 SMNVEV (reference sequence). The V end lost 3 bases, the J end lost 4 bases, and 10 bases lay between the germline ends. The CDR3 contains 13 residues. CDR3 nucleotides: TGTGCCAGCAGTTTGTCGACAGGTTACGAGCAGTACTTC. It specifies CASSLSTGYEQYF.

This chain connects TRBV10-3 to TRBJ2-2; D remains ambiguous. The V end lost 2 bases, the J end lost 6 bases, and 7 bases lay between the germline ends. Germline lookup yields CDR1 ENHRY and CDR2 SYGVKD. The length of the CDR3 is 13 residues. CDR3 coding DNA: TGTGCCATCAGTGAGGATAAGGCCGGGGAGCTGTTTTTT. It codes for CAISEDKAGELFF.

This clone has just one count. Other nucleotide sequences from this sample produce the same CDR3. This sequence joins TRBV15 and TRBJ2-5; perhaps D is TRBD1 or TRBD2 (5 bases each). The CDR3 is 15 residues long. Trimming took 0 bases from V and 1 from J, leaving 9 bases between them. The germline gives CDR1 LNHNV, CDR2 YYDKDF (reference sequence). CDR3 nucleotide sequence: TGTGCCACCAGCAGAGATCCAGGGAGCCAAGAGACCCAGTACTTC. Translation: CATSRDPGSQETQYF.

This clone was recorded only once. The rearrangement links TRBV18 to TRBJ1-2, with a weak D call TRBD1 (6 bases). Germline V CDR1 and CDR2: KGHSH, LQKENI. The V gene lost 0 bases and the J gene lost 5 bases, with 13 bases spanning the gap. The CDR3 length is 15 residues. CDR3 in amino acids: CASSPPSGGGYGYTF. The CDR3, as DNA: TGTGCCAGCTCACCACCGTCGGGGGGCGGGTATGGCTACACCTTC.

CDR3 bases: TGTGCCAGCAGCTTCTTTGCAGTCACCGGGGAGCTGTTTTTT. Protein sequence: CASSFFAVTGELFF. The rearrangement uses TRBV7-2 and TRBJ2-2; D uncertain. CDR3 size: 14 residues. V lost 3 bases and J 4 bases, leaving 9 bases between the germline ends. Germline V gene sequence: CDR1 SGHTA, CDR2 FQGNSA. The entire variable domain, with the rest obtained from reference TRBV7-2 and TRBJ2-2, is as follows: GAGVSQSPSNKVTEKGKDVELRCDPISGHTALYWYRQSLGQGLEFLIYFQGNSAPDKSGLPSDRFSAERTGGSVSTLTIQRTQQEDSAVYLCASSFFAVTGELFFGEGSRLTVL.

The chain carries TRBV2 and TRBJ2-7; maybe TRBD2 (6 bases). The CDR3 is made up of 15 amino acids. CDR1 and CDR2 (germline): SNHLY, FYNNEI. Trimming took 6 bases from V and 2 from J, leaving 17 bases between them. This CDR3 is CASSFGVSGAYEQYF. The CDR3 DNA reads as TGTGCCAGCAGCTTCGGGGTCTCGGGAGCCTACGAGCAGTACTTC.

The genes are TRBV5-6 and TRBJ2-7; no firm D call. There are 15 residues in the CDR3. The V gene lost 4 bases and the J gene lost 4 bases, with 18 bases spanning the gap. Germline V CDR1 and CDR2: SGHDT, YYEEEE. This CDR3 is CASSKTTKTFYEQYF. The CDR3 DNA is TGTGCCAGCAGCAAGACGACCAAGACATTTTACGAGCAGTACTTC. The full variable domain, its missing parts supplied by reference TRBV5-6 and TRBJ2-7, is DAGVTQSPTHLIKTRGQQVTLRCSPKSGHDTVSWYQQALGQGPQFIFQYYEEEERQRGNFPDRFSGHQFPNYSSELNVNALLLGDSALYLCASSKTTKTFYEQYFGPGTRLTVT.

The rearrangement links TRBV7-2 to TRBJ1-3; no definite D call. This CDR3 has 14 residues. V dropped 5 bases and J dropped 0 bases, with 8 bases sitting between them. Per the germline V gene, CDR1 is SGHTA and CDR2 is FQGNSA. In DNA, the CDR3 is TGTGCCAGCAGCCTCCTTACCTCTGGAAACACCATATATTTT. Encoded protein: CASSLLTSGNTIYF.

The rearrangement links TRBV25-1 to TRBJ1-1, with D unclear. The V end was cut by 6 bases, the J end by 1 base, with 12 bases between. CDR1 is MGHDK, CDR2 SYGVNS, per germline. This CDR3 spans 14 amino acids. CDR3 residues: CASRETGRNTEAFF. The CDR3 DNA is TGTGCCAGCAGGGAAACCGGGAGGAACACTGAAGCTTTCTTT.

The chain recombines TRBV7-2 with TRBJ2-1, with 11 positions matching TRBD2. This CDR3 is 15 amino acids long. Losses at the gene ends were 7 bases for V and 5 bases for J; bases not matched to a gene: 7. Germline V lookup: CDR1 SGHTA, CDR2 FQGNSA. CDR3 bases: TGTGCCAGCAACGTGGGACTAGCGGAAAACAATGAGCAGTTCTTC. Protein product: CASNVGLAENNEQFF.